Detailed here is one T cell receptor (beta chain). These data come from a study of blood T cell repertoires in COVID-19. Whole-study context: Italy, Spain and the United States were the sources of the convalescent and acute COVID-19 samples. PBMCs, B-cell-depleted T cells, or T cells were the source of the cDNA or gDNA that made up the material.

Authors' analysis steps: The authors estimated nucleated cell counts from reference gene primer amplification. Method: immunoSEQ multiplex PCR; TCRdb's copy keeps in-frame clones and lacks some. The DNA was the basis for D and trimming; V, J and clone size are from that table. This sample yields over 50,000 clones, of which about nine tenths are seen a single time; 4.5% to 6% belongs to the top ten. This receptor was obtained from a human donor in a cohort sampled during active COVID-19. Sequenced input: peripheral blood.

The CDR3 bases are TGTGCCAGCAGCAAAGCTCGGCGGACTTGGGGCTACACCTTC. Its protein product is CASSKARRTWGYTF. The rearrangement uses TRBV21-1 and TRBJ1-2. TRBV21-1 is a documented pseudogene. The CDR3 runs to 14 residues.